This passage covers 19 T cell receptor beta chains from one sample sequenced in a study of blood T cell repertoires in COVID-19. Clones were read by immunoSEQ multiplex PCR, and TCRdb kept only the in-frame ones, dropping some. The sample consists of over 200,000 clones, 75% to 90% of them appearing once. Sequenced input: peripheral blood. Every receptor here comes from a man aged 55 to 70 who had recovered from COVID-19.

The rearrangement joins TRBV28 to TRBJ1-4, with 7 bases identical to TRBD1. CDR1 is MDHEN, CDR2 SYDVKM, per germline. The length of the CDR3 is 13 residues. Germline trimming cut 5 bases from V and 4 bases from J; bases unmatched to any gene: 1. The DNA of the CDR3 is TGTGCCAGCAGTAGACAGGGTAATGAAAAACTGTTTTTT. This gives the protein CASSRQGNEKLFF.

The chain recombines TRBV5-8 with TRBJ1-1; tentatively, D is TRBD1 (6 bases). Trimming took 4 bases from V and 7 from J, leaving 17 bases between them. The CDR3 runs to 14 residues. The germline gives CDR1 SGHTS, CDR2 YDEGEE. The CDR3 sequence: CASSAGQLVFEAFF. The CDR3 DNA reads TGTGCCAGCAGCGCCGGACAGTTAGTCTTTGAAGCTTTCTTT.

The V gene is TRBV28, the J gene TRBJ1-2; the match to TRBD1 covers 9 bases. CDR1 MDHEN and CDR2 SYDVKM come from the germline V gene. Losses at the gene ends were 5 bases for V and 6 bases for J; bases not matched to a gene: 10. The CDR3 consists of 15 residues. CDR3 nucleotide sequence: TGTGCCAGCAGTCCTCCGGACAGGGGAGGGAATGGCTACACCTTC. Translated, it gives CASSPPDRGGNGYTF.

J is TRBJ2-5 and V is TRBV10-3; tentatively, D is TRBD1 (6 bases). The V end was cut by 6 bases, the J end by 5 bases, with 16 bases between. Per the germline V gene, CDR1 is ENHRY and CDR2 is SYGVKD. The CDR3 is 14 amino acids. DNA of the CDR3: TGTGCCATCAGGGGGGCGGCAGGGGCTGAGACCCAGTACTTC. It specifies CAIRGAAGAETQYF.

The V and J genes are TRBV7-6 and TRBJ1-2; 9 bases match TRBD1. CDR3 length: 16 residues. Germline V gene lookup returns CDR1 SGHVS and CDR2 FNYEAQ. The V gene end was trimmed by 5 bases and the J gene end by 4 bases; junction bases not matched to a gene: 11. CDR3 sequence reads: CASSQGDRARLYGYTF. Written as DNA, the CDR3 is TGTGCCAGCAGCCAGGGGGACAGGGCCCGCCTCTATGGCTACACCTTC.

This chain connects TRBV10-2 to TRBJ2-7; TRBD2 agrees at 9 bases. The CDR3 is 16 amino acids. Trimming at V came to 0 bases and at J to 3 bases, leaving 6 bases not matched to a gene. The germline V gene encodes CDR1 WSHSY and CDR2 SAAADI. The CDR3 DNA is TGCGCCAGCAGTGAGTCCAGTAGCGGGAGAGGCTACGAGCAGTACTTC. Its translation: CASSESSSGRGYEQYF.

J is TRBJ2-2 and V is TRBV19; weak D call: TRBD1 (6 bases). The CDR3 length is 15 residues. Germline values: CDR1 LNHDA, CDR2 SQIVND (reference sequence). Trimming cost V 4 bases and J 5 bases, with 14 bases left between them. CDR3 residues: CASSRPTGGTGELFF. In DNA, the CDR3 is TGTGCCAGTAGTAGACCGACAGGTGGGACCGGGGAGCTGTTTTTT.

The chain carries TRBV7-2 and TRBJ1-1; 10 nucleotides agree with TRBD1. The CDR3 is made up of 15 amino acids. Germline CDR1 and CDR2: SGHTA and FQGNSA. V lost 4 bases and J lost 2; bases outside the gene matches: 4. CDR3: CASSWRTGGNTEAFF. CDR3 in DNA: TGTGCCAGCAGCTGGCGGACAGGGGGAAACACTGAAGCTTTCTTT.

This rearrangement joins TRBV28 to TRBJ1-5, with D tentatively TRBD1 (5 bases). Germline V gene sequence: CDR1 MDHEN, CDR2 SYDVKM. V lost 8 bases to trimming and J lost 4 bases, with 18 bases between them. This CDR3 comprises 15 residues. CDR3 nucleotide sequence: TGTGCCAGCGCAACGGGAGGGGCAATTAATCAGCCCCAGCATTTT. It translates to CASATGGAINQPQHF.

J is TRBJ2-1 and V is TRBV5-4, with D possibly being TRBD1 (6 bases). Per the germline V gene, CDR1 is SGHNT and CDR2 is YYREEE (reference sequence). CDR3 length: 14 amino acids. V was trimmed by 5 bases and J by 1 base, leaving 10 bases between them. The CDR3 reads CASRDRGSYNEQFF. The CDR3 nucleotides read TGTGCCAGCAGGGATAGGGGGTCCTACAATGAGCAGTTCTTC.

The V gene is TRBV6-5, the J gene TRBJ2-1; the match to TRBD1 covers 10 bases. Germline V gene lookup returns CDR1 MNHEY and CDR2 SVGAGI. The V and J ends lost 5 bases and 1 base, in that order; junction bases with no gene match: 2. This CDR3 spans 15 amino acids. CDR3 loop: CASSRTGGSYNEQFF. The CDR3 DNA sequence: TGTGCCAGCAGTAGGACAGGGGGGTCCTACAATGAGCAGTTCTTC.

This chain links TRBV19 with TRBJ1-2, with D maybe TRBD1 (6 bases). Germline loops: CDR1 LNHDA, CDR2 SQIVND (reference sequence). V shed 3 bases and J shed 6 bases, with 8 bases lying between them. The CDR3 runs to 12 residues. Here the CDR3 DNA reads TGTGCCAGTAGTATTACAGGGAATGGCTACACCTTC. Residues: CASSITGNGYTF.

This rearrangement joins TRBV6-1 to TRBJ2-7, with D possibly being TRBD2 (6 bases). Germline lookup yields CDR1 MNHNS and CDR2 SASEGT. This CDR3 is 15 amino acids long. Between the trimmed V and J ends, which lost 2 bases and 0 bases, there was a span of 11 bases. The CDR3 coding sequence is TGTGCCAGCAGTGAAAAGCGGGCCAGCTCCTACGAGCAGTACTTC. Translating gives CASSEKRASSYEQYF.

The chain is built from TRBV11-3 and TRBJ2-5, with 8 positions matching TRBD1. V lost 5 bases, J lost 4 bases, and 6 bases stayed unmatched. This CDR3 has 14 residues. Per the germline V gene, CDR1 is SGHNT and CDR2 is YENEEA. The DNA of the CDR3 is TGTGCCAGCAGCCCTGGACAGGGAGGAGAGACCCAGTACTTC. Amino acids: CASSPGQGGETQYF.

The chain uses TRBV18 and TRBJ2-3, with 11 bases that match TRBD2. The germline CDR1 and CDR2 sequences are KGHSH and LQKENI. The CDR3 extends over 16 amino acids. The V segment lost 5 bases and the J segment 6 bases; nucleotides outside the gene matches: 10. The CDR3 DNA sequence: TGTGCCAGCTCATCAGGACTAGCGGGCAAAGGGGATACGCAGTATTTT. Translation: CASSSGLAGKGDTQYF.

This chain connects TRBV12-3 or TRBV12-4 to TRBJ1-5, with D tentatively TRBD1 (5 bases). Trimming stripped 6 bases from V and 10 bases from J, with 10 bases between. This CDR3 comprises 11 residues. CDR3: CASSPGGPQHF. The DNA of the CDR3 is TGTGCCAGCAGCCCGGGGGGTCCCCAGCATTTT.

This chain joins TRBV28 and TRBJ2-7, with a possible D match to TRBD1 (7 bases). Germline V gives CDR1 MDHEN, CDR2 SYDVKM. The CDR3 sequence is 14 residues long. The V gene lost 7 bases and the J gene lost 9 bases, with 22 bases spanning the gap. The CDR3 sequence is CASTSGGWGLGQYF. The CDR3 region has the DNA TGTGCCAGCACCTCAGGGGGGTGGGGGCTGGGGCAGTACTTC.

V is TRBV7-2 and J is TRBJ2-7; D is perhaps TRBD2 (5 bases). This CDR3 contains 15 residues. Germline CDR1 SGHTA, CDR2 FQGNSA. Trimming took 5 bases from V and 2 from J, leaving 16 bases between them. The CDR3 loop is CASSLGGFGTYEQYF. CDR3 DNA: TGTGCCAGCAGCCTGGGCGGGTTCGGCACCTACGAGCAGTACTTC.

This rearrangement joins TRBV5-1 to TRBJ1-5; D remains unclear. This CDR3 region has 14 residues. Per germline, CDR1 SGHRS and CDR2 YFSETQ. V was trimmed by 0 bases and J by 6 bases, leaving 10 bases between them. The CDR3 here is CASSLESRGQPQHF. The CDR3 bases are TGCGCCAGCAGCTTGGAATCCCGGGGTCAGCCCCAGCATTTT.